The 31 T cell receptor beta chains below come from one sample, sequenced in a study of blood T cell repertoires in COVID-19. Clones were read by immunoSEQ multiplex PCR, and TCRdb kept only the in-frame ones, dropping some. The profile shows roughly 130,000 clones, about four fifths of them singletons. The sample comprised peripheral blood. Receptors originate from a woman aged 45-65 years with acute or convalescent COVID-19.

The chain is built from TRBV5-6 and TRBJ1-2, with 7 bases fitting TRBD1. From germline, CDR1 is SGHDT and CDR2 YYEEEE. This CDR3 spans 16 amino acids. Trimming at V came to 0 bases and at J to 4 bases, leaving 9 bases not matched to a gene. Here the CDR3 reads CASSLERQGPFYGYTF. DNA for the CDR3: TGTGCCAGCAGCTTGGAAAGACAGGGCCCCTTCTATGGCTACACCTTC.

The chain couples TRBV5-1 to TRBJ2-7; the D is unclear. In germline, CDR1 is SGHRS, CDR2 YFSETQ. V was shortened by 2 bases and J by 1 base, with 7 bases between the two germline ends. The CDR3 runs 13 residues. Here the CDR3 reads CASSFRVSYEQYF. The CDR3 region has the DNA TGCGCCAGCAGCTTTAGAGTGTCCTACGAGCAGTACTTC.

V usage is TRBV6-1 and J usage is TRBJ1-6, with unresolved D. The length of the CDR3 is 15 residues. The V gene's germline CDR1 is MNHNS and CDR2 SASEGT. The germline V and J ends were trimmed by 2 bases and 7 bases, with 12 bases remaining between them. The CDR3 DNA follows: TGTGCCAGCAGTGAACGCGGAGCCCAGAATTCACCCCTCCACTTT. It yields the protein CASSERGAQNSPLHF.

The rearrangement links TRBV7-2 to TRBJ1-1; maybe TRBD1 (5 bases). The V gene's germline CDR1 is SGHTA and CDR2 FQGNSA. The V end lost 3 bases, the J end lost 3 bases, and 11 bases lay between the germline ends. The CDR3 has 14 amino acids. CDR3 protein: CASSLITGDTEAFF. CDR3 in DNA: TGTGCCAGCAGCTTGATTACGGGGGACACTGAAGCTTTCTTT.

This chain joins TRBV3-1 (or the pseudogene TRBV3-2) and TRBJ1-4, with D perhaps matching TRBD1 (6 bases). Germline lookup yields CDR1 LGHDT and CDR2 YNNKEL (reference sequence). Trimming took 4 bases from V and 8 from J, leaving 14 bases between them. This CDR3 has 14 residues. CDR3: CASSPGHDREKLFF. The CDR3 nucleotides are TGTGCCAGCAGCCCGGGACATGACAGAGAAAAACTGTTTTTT.

The J gene is TRBJ1-1, the V gene TRBV6-5, with 7 bases lining up with TRBD1. The CDR3 is 16 amino acids. Looked up from germline, CDR1 is MNHEY and CDR2 is SVGAGI. V trimming: 2 bases; J trimming: 1 base; junction bases outside the gene matches: 7. As DNA, the CDR3 is TGTGCCAGCAGTTACAGAGCCGGGACAGAGAACACTGAAGCTTTCTTT. Translating gives CASSYRAGTENTEAFF.

With regard to this clone: The same CDR3 is also encoded by other DNA sequences in this sample. The rearrangement uses TRBV12-5 and TRBJ1-5; D unclear. V shed 2 bases and J shed 0 bases, with 8 bases lying between them. From germline, CDR1 is LGHNT and CDR2 FRNRAP. This CDR3 region has 15 residues. The CDR3 coding sequence is TGTGCTAGTGGTTTGCGCGGGAATAGCAATCAGCCCCAGCATTTT. Translated, it gives CASGLRGNSNQPQHF.

The genes are TRBV7-8 and TRBJ2-7, with D unresolved. Trimming left V 5 bases short and J 3 bases short, with 14 bases between. The CDR3 consists of 14 residues. Germline values: CDR1 SGHVS, CDR2 FQNEAQ. The CDR3 sequence: CASSPTEIFYEQYF. The CDR3 nucleotides read TGTGCCAGCAGCCCCACGGAGATTTTCTACGAGCAGTACTTC.

The chain recombines TRBV5-1 with TRBJ1-1; D perhaps matches TRBD1 (6 bases). The V end lost 3 bases, the J end lost 6 bases, and 18 bases lay between the germline ends. The CDR3 sequence is 15 residues long. The germline V gene encodes CDR1 SGHRS and CDR2 YFSETQ. CDR3 DNA: TGCGCCAGCAGCTCGAATACAGGGTTGGTCGCTGAAGCTTTCTTT. It encodes CASSSNTGLVAEAFF.

This chain uses TRBV11-3 with TRBJ2-7, with 8 bases that match TRBD1. The length of the CDR3 is 15 residues. With V trimmed by 1 base and J by 3 bases, 5 bases remained unmatched. Germline values: CDR1 SGHNT, CDR2 YENEEA. Written as DNA, the CDR3 is TGTGCCAGCAGCTTAGCTGGGACAGGTTACTACGAGCAGTACTTC. It codes for CASSLAGTGYYEQYF.

The V gene is TRBV6-1, the J gene TRBJ1-5, with TRBD1 matching 12 bases. From germline, CDR1 is MNHNS and CDR2 SASEGT. J gave up 4 bases and V 4 bases, and 11 bases lay outside the gene matches. The CDR3 is 18 amino acids. CDR3 in amino acids: CASSARDRGPFANQPQHF. Here the CDR3 DNA reads TGTGCCAGCAGTGCCCGGGACAGGGGGCCCTTTGCGAATCAGCCCCAGCATTTT.

The CDR3 DNA reads as TGTGCCATCAGTGTAAGTCCGGGTTCCACCGGGGAGCTGTTTTTT. Protein: CAISVSPGSTGELFF. This chain uses TRBV10-3 with TRBJ2-2; D not resolved. Germline V gene sequence: CDR1 ENHRY, CDR2 SYGVKD. V lost 4 bases and J 4 bases, leaving 13 bases between the germline ends. This CDR3 contains 15 residues.

The V gene is TRBV6-5, the J gene TRBJ1-1; 8 bases align to TRBD1. The ends lost 2 bases at V and 9 bases at J; junction bases unmatched: 11. This CDR3 has 15 residues. Germline V gene lookup returns CDR1 MNHEY and CDR2 SVGAGI. CDR3 protein: CASSYPPGTGFKAFF. CDR3 coding DNA: TGTGCCAGCAGTTACCCTCCCGGGACAGGATTCAAAGCTTTCTTT.

V usage is TRBV6-4 and J usage is TRBJ1-5; D unclear. CDR1 and CDR2 (germline): MRHNA, SNTAGT. The length of the CDR3 is 13 residues. Deletions cut 4 bases from V and 7 bases from J, with 11 bases between. The CDR3: CASSVIGGQPQHF. CDR3 in DNA: TGTGCCAGCAGTGTTATCGGAGGCCAGCCCCAGCATTTT.

This clone was observed a few times. The gene calls are TRBV30 and TRBJ1-2, with TRBD1 as a possible D gene (6 bases). V was shortened by 4 bases and J by 9 bases, with 12 bases between the two germline ends. CDR3 length equals 11 residues. Germline-derived CDR1 and CDR2 are GTSNPN and SVGIG (reference sequence). CDR3 nucleotides: TGTGCCTGGAATTTACAGGGCAGCTACACCTTC. Its protein is CAWNLQGSYTF.

The chain has TRBV19 and TRBJ2-4; perhaps TRBD2 as D (7 bases). V lost 9 bases, J lost 3 bases, and 12 bases lay in between. Germline values: CDR1 LNHDA, CDR2 SQIVND (reference sequence). This CDR3 is built from 13 residues. The CDR3 DNA reads as TGTGCCAGCGGGGGGCGGGGCAAAAACATTCAGTACTTC. Translated, it gives CASGGRGKNIQYF.

By proportion, this clone is large. This sequence joins TRBV30 and TRBJ1-3, with D unresolved. The germline CDR1 and CDR2 sequences are GTSNPN and SVGIG (reference sequence). Trimming stripped 4 bases from V and 4 bases from J, with 8 bases between. The length of the CDR3 is 12 residues. The CDR3 spells CAWMIAGNTIYF. The CDR3 DNA follows: TGTGCCTGGATGATCGCGGGAAACACCATATATTTT.

The gene calls are TRBV6-5 and TRBJ1-2; 9 nucleotides align to TRBD1. Germline trimming cut 6 bases from V and 7 bases from J; bases unmatched to any gene: 6. From germline, CDR1 is MNHEY and CDR2 SVGAGI. The CDR3 runs to 13 residues. The CDR3, as DNA: TGTGCCAGCAGACAGGGACAGGGAACTGGCTACACCTTC. Amino acids: CASRQGQGTGYTF.

The table lists this clone with a few counts. This chain uses TRBV3-1 (or the pseudogene TRBV3-2) with TRBJ2-3; D gene ambiguous. Looked up from germline, CDR1 is LGHDT and CDR2 is YNNKEL (reference sequence). This CDR3 has 12 amino acids. The V and J ends lost 3 bases and 5 bases respectively, with 6 bases between them. CDR3 in amino acids: CASSHRQDTQYF. DNA of the CDR3: TGTGCCAGCAGCCACAGGCAAGATACGCAGTATTTT.

The genes are TRBV5-1 and TRBJ2-3; D remains ambiguous. Germline CDR1 SGHRS, CDR2 YFSETQ. CDR3 length: 15 amino acids. Trimming pared 4 bases from V and 0 bases from J, leaving 12 bases between. CDR3 coding DNA: TGCGCCAGCAGCCCCTACCTCCTTAGCACAGATACGCAGTATTTT. Amino acid sequence: CASSPYLLSTDTQYF.

J is TRBJ1-2 and V is TRBV28; D not resolved. The V gene's germline CDR1 is MDHEN and CDR2 SYDVKM. The V end was cut by 6 bases, the J end by 4 bases, with 15 bases between. The length of the CDR3 is 14 residues. CDR3 amino acids: CASRLPAGGYGYTF. CDR3 coding DNA: TGTGCCAGCAGACTACCGGCGGGAGGCTATGGCTACACCTTC.

This clone was seen a single time. The chain has TRBV10-3 and TRBJ2-7; perhaps TRBD1 as D (6 bases). The DNA end lines up better with TRBJ2-1; the J call may be wrong. The CDR3 totals 15 residues. CDR1 and CDR2 (germline): ENHRY, SYGVKD. The CDR3 DNA sequence: TGTGCCATCAAAATGGGACCTGCAGGGGAGAATGAGCAGTTCTTC. This codes for CAIKMGPAGENEQFF.

The rearrangement joins TRBV19 to TRBJ1-5; 12 nucleotides line up with TRBD1. V lost 6 bases, J lost 4 bases, and 4 bases stayed unmatched. In germline, CDR1 is LNHDA, CDR2 SQIVND (reference sequence). The CDR3 runs to 15 residues. The CDR3 nucleotides are TGTGCCAGTAGAGGGACAGGGGGCCTGAATCAGCCCCAGCATTTT. Its translation is CASRGTGGLNQPQHF.

The gene calls are TRBV7-8 and TRBJ1-2; D unresolved. There are 13 residues in the CDR3. Germline CDR1 SGHVS, CDR2 FQNEAQ. V lost 5 bases and J 7 bases, leaving 14 bases between the germline ends. In nucleotides, the CDR3 is TGTGCCAGCAGCCGCCGTGAGGGAACTGGCTACACCTTC. Protein: CASSRREGTGYTF.

This clone was seen a few times. This chain joins TRBV19 and TRBJ1-2; D unresolved. The CDR3 contains 13 residues. Germline V gene data show CDR1 as LNHDA and CDR2 as SQIVND (reference sequence). V lost 9 bases and J 2 bases, leaving 13 bases between the germline ends. CDR3 sequence: CASCRAQNYGYTF. In DNA, the CDR3 is TGTGCCAGCTGCCGAGCGCAGAACTATGGCTACACCTTC.

In nucleotides, the CDR3 is TGTGCCAGCAGCCTACTAGCGGGGGATGAGCAGTTCTTC. Its protein product is CASSLLAGDEQFF. The chain recombines TRBV3-1 (or the pseudogene TRBV3-2) with TRBJ2-1; TRBD2 matches 11 bases. The CDR3 has 13 amino acids. In germline, CDR1 is LGHDT, CDR2 YNNKEL (reference sequence). J gave up 8 bases and V 4 bases, and 1 base lay outside the gene matches.

This sequence joins TRBV5-6 and TRBJ2-7; D gene ambiguous. Germline-derived CDR1 and CDR2 are SGHDT and YYEEEE. This CDR3 region has 14 residues. Trimming shortened V by 1 base and J by 5 bases, and 13 bases separated the two germline ends. In DNA, the CDR3 is TGTGCCAGCAGCTTGTCCGGGTTGTCGCACGAGCAGTACTTC. Residues: CASSLSGLSHEQYF.

As regards this clone: The germline gene is not matched at one end of the junction; a read error may be the cause. CDR3 in DNA: TGTGCTAGTGGTTTGCCCTCCCGCCTCGGGATCTTC. This gives the protein CASGLPSRLGIF. V usage is TRBV12-5 and J usage is TRBJ2-3; tentatively, D is TRBD2 (5 bases). The CDR3 runs to 12 residues. Looked up from germline, CDR1 is LGHNT and CDR2 is FRNRAP.

The V gene is TRBV5-4, the J gene TRBJ1-2, with D possibly TRBD1 on 5 matching bases. Trimming took 0 bases from V and 5 from J, leaving 8 bases between them. This CDR3 contains 13 residues. Germline CDR1 reads SGHNT; CDR2 reads YYREEE (reference sequence). CDR3 nucleotide sequence: TGTGCCAGCAGCTTGGACAGGCTATATGGCTACACCTTC. This translates into CASSLDRLYGYTF.

The V and J genes are TRBV27 and TRBJ1-5; D ambiguous. Germline CDR1 reads MNHEY; CDR2 reads SMNVEV (reference sequence). The CDR3 extends over 14 amino acids. Trimming cost V 6 bases and J 1 base, with 10 bases left between them. The CDR3 is CASSAGLSNQPQHF. DNA for the CDR3: TGTGCCAGCAGCGCGGGGTTGAGCAATCAGCCCCAGCATTTT.

V gene TRBV7-8 combines with J gene TRBJ2-2; possible D gene TRBD2, 6 bases. The CDR3 has 15 residues. CDR1 and CDR2 from the germline V gene are SGHVS and FQNEAQ. Trimming took off 5 bases at V and 2 bases at J, with 12 bases between the two ends. The CDR3 is CASSRRTTNTGELFF. The CDR3 bases are TGTGCCAGCAGCCGCCGGACTACCAACACCGGGGAGCTGTTTTTT. Based on the CDR3 plus reference TRBV7-8 and TRBJ2-2, the full variable domain is GAGVSQSPRYKVAKRGQDVALRCDPISGHVSLFWYQQALGQGPEFLTYFQNEAQLDKSGLPSDRFFAERPEGSVSTLKIQRTQQEDSAVYLCASSRRTTNTGELFFGEGSRLTVL.